A single sample is the source of the 24 T cell receptor beta chains below, sequenced in a study of response to subunit inactivated influenza vaccine. TCRdb re-called the RT-PCR reads through MiXCR, storing one row per CDR3 protein. The sample includes hundreds of thousands of distinct CDR3 sequences, about 14% of them seen just once. This material consisted of PBMCs from blood, taken 14 to 15 days before vaccination. Receptors originate from a man aged 50-60 years who received an inactivated influenza vaccine.

The chain joins TRBV3-1 to TRBJ1-1, with D unclear. Germline V CDR1 and CDR2: LGHDT, YNNKEL (reference sequence). The CDR3 sequence is 11 residues long. V was pared by 2 bases and J by 7 bases, with 5 bases between. The CDR3 DNA reads as TGTGCCAGCAGCCAAAATGGTGAAGCTTTCTTT. This translates into CASSQNGEAFF. The full variable domain, with the rest looked up from reference TRBV3-1 and TRBJ1-1, is DTAVSQTPKYLVTQMGNDKSIKCEQNLGHDTMYWYKQDSKKFLKIMFSYNNKELIINETVPNRFSPKSPDKAHLNLHINSLELGDSAVYFCASSQNGEAFFGQGTRLTVV.

This chain connects TRBV5-1 to TRBJ2-5; unclear D gene. Trimming pared 4 bases from V and 5 bases from J, leaving 12 bases between. The length of the CDR3 is 13 residues. Germline V lookup: CDR1 SGHRS, CDR2 YFSETQ. The CDR3 DNA is TGCGCCAGCAGCGCGGACCCGGCGGAGACCCAGTACTTC. This translates into CASSADPAETQYF. The whole variable domain, remainder taken from reference TRBV5-1 and TRBJ2-5, is KAGVTQTPRYLIKTRGQQVTLSCSPISGHRSVSWYQQTPGQGLQFLFEYFSETQRNKGNFPGRFSGRQFSNSRSEMNVSTLELGDSALYLCASSADPAETQYFGPGTRLLVL.

This chain connects TRBV19 to TRBJ1-1; D is ambiguous. CDR3 size: 14 residues. Trimming shortened V by 4 bases and J by 0 bases, and 9 bases separated the two germline ends. Germline V gene lookup returns CDR1 LNHDA and CDR2 SQIVND (reference sequence). CDR3 loop: CASSKTPMNTEAFF. The CDR3 coding sequence is TGTGCCAGTAGTAAGACACCCATGAACACTGAAGCTTTCTTT.

This clonotype was observed a handful of times. The CDR3 protein is CASSYELQGGTEAFF. Written as DNA, the CDR3 is TGTGCCAGCAGTTACGAACTACAGGGAGGCACTGAAGCTTTCTTT. The chain couples TRBV6-5 to TRBJ1-1; D is perhaps TRBD1 (6 bases). The germline V and J ends were trimmed by 2 bases and 4 bases, with 14 bases remaining between them. CDR3 length equals 15 residues. Germline loops: CDR1 MNHEY, CDR2 SVGAGI.

The chain combines TRBV19 with TRBJ2-2, with D uncertain. The germline V gene encodes CDR1 LNHDA and CDR2 SQIVND (reference sequence). Trimming took 3 bases from V and 4 from J, leaving 3 bases between them. The CDR3 runs to 12 residues. CDR3 loop: CASSIPTGELFF. In nucleotides, the CDR3 is TGTGCCAGTAGTATTCCCACCGGGGAGCTGTTTTTT.

A few counts support this clonotype. The rearrangement uses TRBV20-1 and TRBJ2-3; weak D call: TRBD1 (5 bases). The V gene lost 3 bases and the J gene lost 2 bases, with 18 bases spanning the gap. This CDR3 contains 16 residues. In germline, CDR1 is DFQATT, CDR2 SNEGSKA (reference sequence). The CDR3 is CSASGLGHAFTDTQYF. The DNA of the CDR3 is TGCAGTGCTAGTGGTTTGGGGCACGCATTCACAGATACGCAGTATTTT.

At least ten counts were recorded for this clonotype. This chain links TRBV12-3 or TRBV12-4 with TRBJ2-4, with D unresolved. V lost 8 bases, J lost 0 bases, and 17 bases lay in between. The CDR3 extends over 16 amino acids. The CDR3 DNA reads TGTGCCAGCCTCCCCAATGAGGCTCTAGCCAAAAACATTCAGTACTTC. Residues: CASLPNEALAKNIQYF.

V usage is TRBV20-1 and J usage is TRBJ1-1, with TRBD1 identical over 8 bases. The V and J ends lost 2 bases and 1 base, in that order; junction bases with no gene match: 3. This CDR3 has 14 amino acids. Germline values: CDR1 DFQATT, CDR2 SNEGSKA (reference sequence). This chain's CDR3 is CSARTGTGNTEAFF. The CDR3 DNA sequence: TGCAGTGCTAGAACCGGGACAGGGAACACTGAAGCTTTCTTT.

This clonotype was counted between two and nine times. V usage is TRBV15 and J usage is TRBJ2-7; 7 positions match TRBD2. CDR3 length: 15 amino acids. V shed 1 base and J 4 bases; nucleotides not matched to a gene: 7. Germline V gives CDR1 LNHNV, CDR2 YYDKDF (reference sequence). The CDR3 DNA follows: TGTGCCACCAGCAGAGCGGCTAGCGGAGGGTACGAGCAGTACTTC. Protein product: CATSRAASGGYEQYF.

This clonotype appeared a few times. This chain uses TRBV6-2 or TRBV6-3 with TRBJ2-5; 7 bases align to TRBD2. Trimming cost V 6 bases and J 2 bases; bases outside gene matches: 15. The CDR3 spans 17 residues. In germline, CDR1 is MNHEY, CDR2 SVGEGT. For the CDR3, the DNA is TGTGCCAGCAGCTCCTCGAAACGGGACTATCCACAAGAGACCCAGTACTTC. Translated, it gives CASSSSKRDYPQETQYF.

The chain employs TRBV7-9 and TRBJ1-3; the match to TRBD1 covers 7 bases. Germline loops: CDR1 SEHNR, CDR2 FQNEAQ (reference sequence). V was pared by 3 bases and J by 3 bases, with 11 bases of the junction left unmatched. This CDR3 spans 17 amino acids. Here the CDR3 DNA reads TGTGCCAGCAGCTTTGTCATACAGGGGTCATTTGGAAACACCATATATTTT. Translating gives CASSFVIQGSFGNTIYF.

The rearrangement joins TRBV4-1 to TRBJ1-5; D may be TRBD1 (5 bases). Trimming removed 0 bases from V and 6 bases from J, with 15 bases in between. CDR3 length equals 16 residues. Looked up from germline, CDR1 is MGHRA and CDR2 is YSYEKL. The CDR3 DNA reads as TGCGCCAGCAGCCAAGATCGGCAGGGTCGGCTTCAGCCCCAGCATTTT. Encoded protein: CASSQDRQGRLQPQHF.

The genes are TRBV7-2 and TRBJ1-1, with D perhaps matching TRBD1 (5 bases). There are 17 residues in the CDR3. V was clipped by 1 base and J by 2 bases, with 17 bases between them. Germline values: CDR1 SGHTA, CDR2 FQGNSA. CDR3: CASSLGRGGRRNTEAFF. The CDR3 region has the DNA TGTGCCAGCAGCTTAGGACGCGGGGGTCGACGTAACACTGAAGCTTTCTTT. Complete variable domain (other parts from reference TRBV7-2 and TRBJ1-1): GAGVSQSPSNKVTEKGKDVELRCDPISGHTALYWYRQSLGQGLEFLIYFQGNSAPDKSGLPSDRFSAERTGGSVSTLTIQRTQQEDSAVYLCASSLGRGGRRNTEAFFGQGTRLTVV.

This clonotype was observed a handful of times. The V gene is TRBV2, the J gene TRBJ1-3; 7 bases match TRBD1. This CDR3 spans 14 amino acids. Germline V CDR1 and CDR2: SNHLY, FYNNEI. The V and J ends lost 8 bases and 2 bases, in that order; junction bases with no gene match: 6. The CDR3 DNA follows: TGTGCCAGCTCCCAGGGGGTCGCTGGAAACACCATATATTTT. This codes for CASSQGVAGNTIYF.

This clonotype was counted between two and nine times. This chain links TRBV3-1 with TRBJ2-7; possibly TRBD1 for D (5 bases). The V end lost 3 bases, the J end lost 2 bases, and 14 bases lay between the germline ends. Germline CDR1 reads LGHDT; CDR2 reads YNNKEL (reference sequence). This CDR3 comprises 15 residues. CDR3 sequence: CASSHTANRPYEQYF. CDR3 DNA sequence: TGTGCCAGCAGCCACACCGCGAACAGGCCCTACGAGCAGTACTTC.

In this sample, this clonotype turned up a few times. The CDR3: CASSPLGWNEQFF. The CDR3 region has the DNA TGTGCCAGCAGCCCCCTTGGTTGGAATGAGCAGTTCTTC. V gene TRBV11-1 combines with J gene TRBJ2-1; D is unclear. This CDR3 region has 13 residues. Germline V gives CDR1 SGHAT, CDR2 FQDESV (reference sequence). The ends were cut back, 5 bases at V and 7 bases at J, with 12 bases in the middle.

Only a few counts were recorded for this clonotype. Germline and junction disagree at one end, which may indicate a read error. The chain uses TRBV20-1 and TRBJ2-1, with 14 bases that match TRBD2. The CDR3 length is 13 residues. In germline, CDR1 is DFQATT, CDR2 SNEGSKA (reference sequence). CDR3 nucleotides: TGCAGTGCGTCCCCGGGACTAGCGGGAGAGTCGTCCTTC. This codes for CSASPGLAGESSF.

In its sample, this clonotype was seen many times. This chain links TRBV5-5 with TRBJ2-1, with TRBD2 as a possible D gene (6 bases). The CDR3 covers 15 residues. The V gene lost 4 bases and the J gene lost 1 base, with 12 bases spanning the gap. CDR1 is SGHKS, CDR2 YYEKEE, per germline (reference sequence). CDR3 amino acids: CASSVLARSYNEQFF. The DNA of the CDR3 is TGTGCCAGCAGCGTACTAGCAAGGTCCTACAATGAGCAGTTCTTC.

This clonotype was observed a few times. V is TRBV27 and J is TRBJ2-7; D is ambiguous. CDR1 and CDR2 (germline): MNHEY, SMNVEV (reference sequence). The CDR3 spans 14 residues. With 6 bases removed from V and 0 bases from J, the gap between germline ends came to 12 bases. Written as DNA, the CDR3 is TGTGCCAGCAGAATCACCCGGAGCTCCTACGAGCAGTACTTC. The encoded protein is CASRITRSSYEQYF.

The rearrangement links TRBV4-3 to TRBJ1-1; perhaps TRBD1 as D (6 bases). The CDR3 is 15 residues long. The V gene lost 4 bases and the J gene lost 0 bases, with 12 bases spanning the gap. From germline, CDR1 is LGHNA and CDR2 YSLEER. CDR3 sequence (DNA): TGCGCCAGCAGCCTGGGGGACACGATGAACACTGAAGCTTTCTTT. Translated: CASSLGDTMNTEAFF.

In this sample, this clonotype turned up many times. The chain combines TRBV7-2 with TRBJ1-1; D is undetermined. The V end lost 7 bases, the J end lost 2 bases, and 14 bases lay between the germline ends. Germline loops: CDR1 SGHTA, CDR2 FQGNSA. This CDR3 is built from 14 residues. In DNA, the CDR3 is TGTGCCAGCAAGCCTGGAACTTTAAACACTGAAGCTTTCTTT. This gives the protein CASKPGTLNTEAFF.

This clonotype was seen repeatedly, ten times or more. The rearrangement joins TRBV7-2 to TRBJ1-1; D remains unclear. Trimming pared 5 bases from V and 0 bases from J, leaving 13 bases between. In germline, CDR1 is SGHTA, CDR2 FQGNSA. CDR3 length: 15 amino acids. CDR3 sequence reads: CASSTRGVMNTEAFF. The CDR3 region has the DNA TGTGCCAGCAGCACTCGCGGGGTCATGAACACTGAAGCTTTCTTT.

This clonotype is a singleton in its sample. The chain recombines TRBV19 with TRBJ2-1, with D tentatively TRBD1 or TRBD2 (5 bases each). CDR1 LNHDA and CDR2 SQIVND come from the germline V gene (reference sequence). The V end was cut by 4 bases, the J end by 4 bases, with 17 bases between. The CDR3 covers 16 residues. CDR3 residues: CASSTREGSGYNEQFF. The CDR3 bases are TGTGCCAGTAGTACAAGAGAGGGGTCTGGGTACAATGAGCAGTTCTTC.

This clonotype came up a few times. V gene TRBV5-1 combines with J gene TRBJ1-4, with TRBD1 as a possible D gene (6 bases). Trimming took 3 bases from V and 8 from J, leaving 17 bases between them. The CDR3 sequence is 15 residues long. CDR1 and CDR2 (germline): SGHRS, YFSETQ. The CDR3 spells CASSSTGARGEKLFF. CDR3 DNA sequence: TGCGCCAGCAGCTCAACCGGGGCCAGGGGAGAAAAACTGTTTTTT.